These 25 T cell receptor beta chains were all obtained from the same sample, sequenced in a study of response to subunit inactivated influenza vaccine. Using its own MiXCR run on the RT-PCR reads, TCRdb lists one record per CDR3 protein. The profile covers 500,000 to 550,000 distinct CDR3 sequences, with 6.5% to 8% appearing a single time and approximately 14% taken by the ten largest. Material: PBMCs from blood, obtained 23 to 25 months after vaccination. These receptors were collected from a man aged 45-69 years who received an inactivated influenza vaccine.

This clonotype turned up a few times. V gene TRBV12-3 or TRBV12-4 combines with J gene TRBJ2-3, with D perhaps TRBD1 (6 bases). The CDR3 extends over 15 amino acids. Trimming shortened V by 7 bases and J by 2 bases, and 16 bases separated the two germline ends. This chain's CDR3 is CASTSRGFNTDTQYF. DNA of the CDR3: TGTGCCAGCACCTCCAGGGGTTTTAACACAGATACGCAGTATTTT.

The table lists this clonotype with many counts. This chain connects TRBV10-3 to TRBJ1-6; 7 positions match TRBD1. The CDR3 runs to 14 residues. Germline trimming cut 8 bases from V and 8 bases from J; bases unmatched to any gene: 9. Germline loops: CDR1 ENHRY, CDR2 SYGVKD. The CDR3 DNA reads as TGTGCCATCGCACGGACAGGACAGGATTCACCCCTCCACTTT. Translating it yields CAIARTGQDSPLHF.

V usage is TRBV7-2 and J usage is TRBJ2-3; maybe TRBD1 (5 bases). Germline lookup yields CDR1 SGHTA and CDR2 FQGNSA. This CDR3 region has 15 residues. Trimming stripped 4 bases from V and 5 bases from J, with 16 bases between. The CDR3 loop is CASSSLGQVGDTQYF. In DNA form, the CDR3 reads TGTGCCAGCAGCTCCCTGGGGCAGGTGGGAGATACGCAGTATTTT. Full variable domain (rest looked up from reference TRBV7-2 and TRBJ2-3): GAGVSQSPSNKVTEKGKDVELRCDPISGHTALYWYRQSLGQGLEFLIYFQGNSAPDKSGLPSDRFSAERTGGSVSTLTIQRTQQEDSAVYLCASSSLGQVGDTQYFGPGTRLTVL.

This clonotype was seen a few times. This rearrangement joins TRBV5-1 to TRBJ2-3; a weak D match, TRBD2 (6 bases). The ends were cut back, 2 bases at V and 1 base at J, with 11 bases in the middle. Germline V gene lookup returns CDR1 SGHRS and CDR2 YFSETQ. This CDR3 is 15 amino acids long. CDR3 residues: CASSFAGPGTDTQYF. DNA for the CDR3: TGCGCCAGCAGCTTCGCGGGGCCGGGCACAGATACGCAGTATTTT.

There are many counts of this clonotype. The rearrangement uses TRBV6-2 or TRBV6-3 and TRBJ2-7, with 8 bases fitting TRBD2. CDR3 length equals 16 residues. Germline CDR1 and CDR2: MNHEY and SVGEGT. The V gene end was trimmed by 6 bases and the J gene end by 7 bases; junction bases not matched to a gene: 17. The CDR3 coding sequence is TGTGCCAGCAGCCTCTCCCTTCGGGGGGGAACCGGTGAGCAGTACTTC. Encoded protein: CASSLSLRGGTGEQYF.

The chain recombines TRBV5-1 with TRBJ2-7; no firm D call. Trimming stripped 0 bases from V and 4 bases from J, with 11 bases between. CDR3 length: 14 amino acids. Looked up from germline, CDR1 is SGHRS and CDR2 is YFSETQ. The CDR3 protein is CASSLDLPPYEQYF. The DNA of the CDR3 is TGCGCCAGCAGCTTGGACCTTCCCCCATACGAGCAGTACTTC.

This clonotype came up a few times. This chain joins TRBV4-1 and TRBJ1-1; 9 nucleotides match TRBD1. From germline, CDR1 is MGHRA and CDR2 YSYEKL. The ends lost 2 bases at V and 3 bases at J; junction bases unmatched: 7. This CDR3 has 16 amino acids. CDR3 loop: CASSQTGQGGYTEAFF. DNA of the CDR3: TGCGCCAGCAGCCAAACGGGACAGGGTGGGTACACTGAAGCTTTCTTT.

V gene TRBV10-3 combines with J gene TRBJ2-3; tentatively, D is TRBD2 (7 bases). Germline CDR1 ENHRY, CDR2 SYGVKD. Trimming left V 10 bases short and J 6 bases short, with 32 bases between. The CDR3 runs to 18 residues. CDR3 protein: CATSVGGVLQRNTDTQYF. The CDR3 DNA follows: TGTGCCACCTCAGTAGGGGGGGTTTTGCAGCGAAATACGGATACGCAGTATTTT.

The sample holds a few counts of this clonotype. The chain is built from TRBV6-2 or TRBV6-3 and TRBJ2-2; 9 nucleotides match TRBD2. The ends lost 0 bases at V and 3 bases at J; junction bases unmatched: 5. CDR3 length equals 17 residues. CDR1 and CDR2 from the germline V gene are MNHEY and SVGEGT. CDR3 coding DNA: TGTGCCAGCAGTTACTCGGCTAGCGGGATTGACACCGGGGAGCTGTTTTTT. Translated: CASSYSASGIDTGELFF.

The rearrangement uses TRBV4-1 and TRBJ2-7; D is possibly TRBD1 (6 bases). Germline lookup yields CDR1 MGHRA and CDR2 YSYEKL. V lost 1 base and J 4 bases, leaving 11 bases between the germline ends. CDR3 length: 14 amino acids. The CDR3 loop reads CASSQAQGLYEQYF. The CDR3 DNA follows: TGCGCCAGCAGCCAAGCACAGGGTCTGTACGAGCAGTACTTC.

This clonotype has a count of ten or more. The genes are TRBV29-1 and TRBJ2-7, with 8 nucleotides matching TRBD1. The CDR3 is made up of 13 amino acids. CDR1 and CDR2 (germline): SQVTM, ANQGSEA. Germline trimming cut 1 base from V and 3 bases from J; bases unmatched to any gene: 2. The CDR3: CSVEGTGFYEQYF. The CDR3 bases are TGCAGCGTTGAAGGGACAGGGTTCTACGAGCAGTACTTC.

The chain uses TRBV2 and TRBJ1-1; D unresolved. V was clipped by 5 bases and J by 4 bases, with 14 bases between them. There are 14 residues in the CDR3. CDR1 is SNHLY, CDR2 FYNNEI, per germline. The CDR3 region has the DNA TGTGCCAGCAGTCTCGGCAGCCGTGGCACTGAAGCTTTCTTT. This encodes CASSLGSRGTEAFF. Filled out from reference TRBV2 and TRBJ1-1, the complete variable domain reads EPEVTQTPSHQVTQMGQEVILRCVPISNHLYFYWYRQILGQKVEFLVSFYNNEISEKSEIFDDQFSVERPDGSNFTLKIRSTKLEDSAMYFCASSLGSRGTEAFFGQGTRLTVV.

There are many counts of this clonotype. The V call is TRBV27, the J call TRBJ2-1, with D perhaps given as TRBD1 or TRBD2 (5 bases each). V was trimmed by 5 bases and J by 1 base, leaving 18 bases between them. Germline V gene sequence: CDR1 MNHEY, CDR2 SMNVEV (reference sequence). This CDR3 is built from 17 residues. The CDR3 bases are TGTGCCAGCAGTCCCACGGCCGGGGCCATATCCTACAATGAGCAGTTCTTC. Its protein is CASSPTAGAISYNEQFF.

This clonotype was recorded at least ten times. The CDR3 bases are TGTGCCAGCAGTTTCTCGGCAGGGGGGTACGAGCAGTACTTC. Residues: CASSFSAGGYEQYF. The chain is built from TRBV27 and TRBJ2-7; TRBD1 might be the D (7 bases). V was cut by 3 bases and J by 4 bases, with 13 bases left in between. This CDR3 has 14 amino acids. Germline V gene lookup returns CDR1 MNHEY and CDR2 SMNVEV (reference sequence).

The table lists this clonotype with a few counts. The chain is built from TRBV5-1 and TRBJ1-2; 9 nucleotides align to TRBD1. The ends lost 4 bases at V and 4 bases at J; junction bases unmatched: 5. Germline-derived CDR1 and CDR2 are SGHRS and YFSETQ. The CDR3 is 14 amino acids. The CDR3 protein is CASSTGQGPYGYTF. In DNA, the CDR3 is TGCGCCAGCAGCACAGGACAGGGGCCCTATGGCTACACCTTC.

This clonotype turned up a few times. The chain uses TRBV20-1 and TRBJ2-3; TRBD1 might be the D (5 bases). V dropped 2 bases and J dropped 3 bases, with 12 bases sitting between them. The germline gives CDR1 DFQATT, CDR2 SNEGSKA (reference sequence). This CDR3 has 14 residues. The DNA for the CDR3 is TGCAGTGCTAGACCAGGGTTTAGGACAGATACGCAGTATTTT. As protein: CSARPGFRTDTQYF.

This clonotype was found many times. The CDR3 here is CASSFGSGRGNEQFF. CDR3 DNA sequence: TGTGCCAGCAGTTTCGGTAGCGGGAGGGGTAATGAGCAGTTCTTC. The V gene is TRBV27, the J gene TRBJ2-1; the match to TRBD2 covers 11 bases. Germline loops: CDR1 MNHEY, CDR2 SMNVEV (reference sequence). Trimming cost V 3 bases and J 7 bases; bases outside gene matches: 5. The CDR3 extends over 15 amino acids.

The rearrangement joins TRBV7-2 to TRBJ1-6; no definite D call. The germline V and J ends were trimmed by 1 base and 7 bases, with 5 bases remaining between them. Germline values: CDR1 SGHTA, CDR2 FQGNSA. The CDR3 is 13 amino acids. The CDR3 DNA follows: TGTGCCAGCAGCTTAGGGAGCAATTCACCCCTCCACTTT. This sequence encodes CASSLGSNSPLHF.

The table lists this clonotype with a few counts. V usage is TRBV25-1 and J usage is TRBJ2-4, with 7 bases identical to TRBD2. The CDR3 has 13 amino acids. Germline V gene lookup returns CDR1 MGHDK and CDR2 SYGVNS. The junction had 4 bases not matched to a gene; V was cut back by 3 bases and J by 8 bases. In DNA form, the CDR3 reads TGTGCCAGCAGTGATCCGGGGAGGGACATTCAGTACTTC. This codes for CASSDPGRDIQYF.

This clonotype was seen a few times. The chain uses TRBV25-1 and TRBJ2-7, with 8 bases that match TRBD1. V trimming: 1 base; J trimming: 2 bases; junction bases outside the gene matches: 4. The germline V gene has CDR1 MGHDK and CDR2 SYGVNS. CDR3 length: 15 amino acids. CDR3 loop: CASSESTGGTYEQYF. CDR3 DNA: TGTGCCAGCAGTGAATCTACAGGGGGTACCTACGAGCAGTACTTC.

The J gene is TRBJ2-7, the V gene TRBV18; D may match TRBD1 or TRBD2 (5 bases each). Trimming removed 3 bases at V and 1 base at J, with 13 bases between. Germline CDR1 is KGHSH and CDR2 is LQKENI. This CDR3 spans 15 amino acids. The CDR3 loop reads CASSPNGTRSYEQYF. The CDR3 DNA sequence: TGTGCCAGCTCACCGAACGGGACGAGATCCTACGAGCAGTACTTC. The full variable domain, its missing parts supplied by reference TRBV18 and TRBJ2-7, is NAGVMQNPRHLVRRRGQEARLRCSPMKGHSHVYWYRQLPEEGLKFMVYLQKENIIDESGMPKERFSAEFPKEGPSILRIQQVVRGDSAAYFCASSPNGTRSYEQYFGPGTRLTVT.

This clonotype was observed a few times. V and J are TRBV12-3 or TRBV12-4 and TRBJ2-1, with D perhaps matching TRBD2 (5 bases). The CDR3 spans 15 residues. Trimming pared 3 bases from V and 8 bases from J, leaving 17 bases between. Here the CDR3 reads CASSLALGEVDEQFF. CDR3 DNA sequence: TGTGCCAGCAGTTTGGCCCTGGGAGAAGTGGATGAGCAGTTCTTC.

In this sample, this clonotype turned up a few times. The chain joins TRBV13 to TRBJ2-7; D is possibly TRBD1 (6 bases). Trimming pared 10 bases from V and 2 bases from J, leaving 15 bases between. This CDR3 comprises 13 residues. CDR1 and CDR2 from the germline V gene are PRHDT and FYEKMQ (reference sequence). CDR3 nucleotides: TGTGCCACTTCCAAGGACAGAGCCTACGAGCAGTACTTC. Protein: CATSKDRAYEQYF.

This clonotype has only a few counts. The V gene is TRBV11-2, the J gene TRBJ2-1; D not resolved. The CDR3 has 15 amino acids. The germline gives CDR1 SGHAT, CDR2 FQNNGV. V was cut by 3 bases and J by 0 bases, with 9 bases left in between. For the CDR3, the DNA is TGTGCCAGCAGCTTCGCGGTTAGCTCCTACAATGAGCAGTTCTTC. This translates into CASSFAVSSYNEQFF.

Many counts were recorded for this clonotype. Here the CDR3 reads CASRIAGGFFEQFF. DNA of the CDR3: TGTGCCAGCAGAATAGCGGGGGGGTTTTTTGAGCAGTTCTTC. The rearrangement uses TRBV12-3 or TRBV12-4 and TRBJ2-1, with TRBD2 matching over 11 bases. The CDR3 consists of 14 residues. The ends lost 6 bases at V and 9 bases at J; junction bases unmatched: 7.